The 14 T cell receptor beta chains below all came from one sample that was sequenced in a study of blood T cell repertoires in COVID-19. Sequencing was performed with immunoSEQ multiplex PCR; in TCRdb, only in-frame clones are kept and a portion is missing. The sample yields 55,000 to 75,000 clones, 65% to 80% seen once. The sequenced sample was peripheral blood. The receptors shown here come from a man in his fifties or sixties with acute or convalescent COVID-19.

The CDR3 sequence is CASSTPGGTQYF. The CDR3 nucleotides are TGTGCCAGCAGTACACCGGGGGGGACCCAGTACTTC. The chain uses TRBV2 and TRBJ2-5, with 7 bases aligning to TRBD2. Losses at the gene ends were 5 bases for V and 7 bases for J; bases not matched to a gene: 4. CDR3 length: 12 amino acids. Germline CDR1 SNHLY, CDR2 FYNNEI.

This clone was counted only a few times. The chain carries TRBV4-3 and TRBJ1-2, with D possibly TRBD1 on 5 matching bases. The CDR3 consists of 18 residues. The germline V and J ends were trimmed by 0 bases and 5 bases, with 22 bases remaining between them. CDR1 is LGHNA and CDR2 is YSLEER in the germline V gene. DNA of the CDR3: TGCGCCAGCAGCCAAGATAGTGCTCTCGTCAGGGTCGGATATGGCTACACCTTC. Protein sequence: CASSQDSALVRVGYGYTF.

J is TRBJ2-1 and V is TRBV6-2 or TRBV6-3; D might be TRBD1 (5 bases). From germline, CDR1 is MNHEY and CDR2 SVGEGT. Trimming shortened V by 2 bases and J by 9 bases, and 14 bases separated the two germline ends. This CDR3 is 14 amino acids long. This CDR3 reads CASSYMGHVGEQFF. The CDR3 DNA follows: TGTGCCAGCAGTTACATGGGGCATGTGGGTGAGCAGTTCTTC.

V usage is TRBV15 and J usage is TRBJ2-7; 8 nucleotides line up with TRBD1. The CDR3 length is 14 residues. Germline CDR1 LNHNV, CDR2 YYDKDF (reference sequence). V shed 5 bases and J 5 bases; nucleotides not matched to a gene: 8. CDR3 DNA sequence: TGTGCCACCAGCCCGGACAGGGTAGTTAACGAGCAGTACTTC. It translates to CATSPDRVVNEQYF. The whole variable domain, filled in from reference TRBV15 and TRBJ2-7, reads DAMVIQNPRYQVTQFGKPVTLSCSQTLNHNVMYWYQQKSSQAPKLLFHYYDKDFNNEADTPDNFQSRRPNTSFCFLDIRSPGLGDTAMYLCATSPDRVVNEQYFGPGTRLTVT.

The V call is TRBV29-1, the J call TRBJ2-3; 12 bases align to TRBD2. In germline, CDR1 is SQVTM, CDR2 ANQGSEA. The junction had 0 bases not matched to a gene; V was cut back by 4 bases and J by 4 bases. The CDR3 sequence is 13 residues long. The CDR3 loop is CSVGTSGADTQYF. The CDR3 coding sequence is TGCAGCGTTGGGACTAGCGGGGCAGATACGCAGTATTTT.

The V and J genes are TRBV24-1 and TRBJ1-4, with 7 positions matching TRBD1. V trimming: 9 bases; J trimming: 6 bases; junction bases outside the gene matches: 6. The CDR3 loop spans 13 amino acids. CDR1 KGHDR and CDR2 SFDVKD come from the germline V gene. The CDR3 here is CATDEGADEKLFF. The DNA for the CDR3 is TGTGCCACCGATGAGGGGGCAGATGAAAAACTGTTTTTT.

The J gene is TRBJ2-7, the V gene TRBV27; TRBD1 matches at 10 bases. The V gene's germline CDR1 is MNHEY and CDR2 SMNVEV (reference sequence). Trimming removed 6 bases from V and 1 base from J; junction bases left unmatched: 0. This CDR3 contains 13 residues. The DNA of the CDR3 is TGTGCCAGCAGGGGACAGGGGTCCTACGAGCAGTACTTC. Amino acid sequence: CASRGQGSYEQYF.

The chain recombines TRBV27 with TRBJ1-5; D perhaps matches TRBD1 (5 bases). The V end lost 3 bases, the J end lost 6 bases, and 6 bases lay between the germline ends. Per the germline V gene, CDR1 is MNHEY and CDR2 is SMNVEV (reference sequence). The CDR3 loop spans 12 amino acids. The CDR3 bases are TGTGCCAGCAGTTTCGGGGGTCAGCCCCAGCATTTT. Amino acids: CASSFGGQPQHF.

CDR3 nucleotides: TGTGCCAGCAGCGCGGACAGTTCTCGGGCCTACGAGCAGTACTTC. This translates into CASSADSSRAYEQYF. The chain recombines TRBV9 with TRBJ2-7, with a possible D match to TRBD1 (6 bases). This CDR3 is built from 15 residues. CDR1 is SGDLS and CDR2 is YYNGEE in the germline V gene. The V and J ends lost 3 bases and 2 bases respectively, with 15 bases between them.

The chain couples TRBV4-3 to TRBJ2-1; TRBD2 aligns across 9 bases. The CDR3 spans 15 residues. The germline CDR1 and CDR2 sequences are LGHNA and YSLEER. V gave up 4 bases and J gave up 7 bases; unmatched junction bases: 8. CDR3 protein: CASSLQGSGRNEQFF. For the CDR3, the DNA is TGCGCCAGCAGCCTACAGGGTAGCGGGAGAAATGAGCAGTTCTTC.

V gene TRBV6-1 combines with J gene TRBJ2-7; 9 bases agree with TRBD1. The junction had 6 bases not matched to a gene; V was cut back by 2 bases and J by 4 bases. The CDR3 consists of 15 residues. Per germline, CDR1 MNHNS and CDR2 SASEGT. The DNA of the CDR3 is TGTGCCAGCAGTGAAAACACAGGGGGCTGGTACGAGCAGTACTTC. Translation: CASSENTGGWYEQYF.

The chain has TRBV4-1 and TRBJ2-3, with TRBD1 identical over 8 bases. Per the germline V gene, CDR1 is MGHRA and CDR2 is YSYEKL. This CDR3 is 14 amino acids long. The V segment lost 4 bases and the J segment 4 bases; nucleotides outside the gene matches: 4. CDR3 loop: CASSPGQGPDTQYF. CDR3 DNA sequence: TGCGCCAGCAGCCCTGGACAGGGTCCAGATACGCAGTATTTT.

The chain couples TRBV11-3 to TRBJ2-1; 8 bases match TRBD1. This CDR3 is 15 amino acids long. With V trimmed by 5 bases and J by 10 bases, 13 bases remained unmatched. Germline V gene sequence: CDR1 SGHNT, CDR2 YENEEA. The CDR3 region has the DNA TGTGCCAGCAGCCTAAGACAGGGGCTTACGGGGGAGCAGTTCTTC. Translating gives CASSLRQGLTGEQFF.

The rearrangement joins TRBV7-9 to TRBJ2-2, with 7 bases that match TRBD2. Per germline, CDR1 SEHNR and CDR2 FQNEAQ (reference sequence). The CDR3 runs to 13 residues. V was clipped by 5 bases and J by 5 bases; unmatched bases: 2. In DNA, the CDR3 is TGTGCCAGCAGCCCCGGGGGGACCGGGGAGCTGTTTTTT. As protein: CASSPGGTGELFF.